A selection of T cell receptor beta chains follows, all from one sample in a study of cytomegalovirus exposure and HLA in healthy donors. Assay: immunoSEQ multiplex PCR; the TCRdb copy retains only in-frame clones and omits some. The sample lists around 130,000 clones, approximately 8.7% seen once, with approximately 5% in the top ten. The sample was PBMCs. Receptors were obtained from a man aged 40-55 years in good health and CMV-seronegative. CDR3s include the opening cysteine and the closing phenylalanine or tryptophan. Each record gives: D gene, clone size, J gene, V gene, CDR3 protein, CDR3 DNA. D genes are given only for firm matches. Only some rows state a clone size, as once, few, many or a class for expanded clones.

D gene: TRBD2
clone size: .
J gene: TRBJ2-3
V gene: TRBV27
CDR3 protein: CASSPFAGVTDTQYF
CDR3 DNA: TGTGCCAGCAGCCCCTTTGCGGGGGTCACAGATACGCAGTATTTT

D gene: .
clone size: few
J gene: TRBJ2-3
V gene: TRBV6-1
CDR3 protein: CASSEPFGVRGTDTQYF
CDR3 DNA: TGTGCCAGCAGTGAACCCTTCGGGGTGCGGGGCACAGATACGCAGTATTTT

D gene: .
clone size: .
J gene: TRBJ1-6
V gene: TRBV4-3
CDR3 protein: CASSQAPGGNSPLHF
CDR3 DNA: TGCGCCAGCAGCCAAGCGCCAGGCGGGAATTCACCCCTCCACTTT

D gene: .
clone size: .
J gene: TRBJ1-2
V gene: TRBV5-6
CDR3 protein: CASSLGDISGYGYTF
CDR3 DNA: TGTGCCAGCAGCTTGGGGGACATATCGGGATATGGCTACACCTTC

D gene: TRBD1
clone size: .
J gene: TRBJ1-2
V gene: TRBV29-1
CDR3 protein: CSGPNRDRDSDGYTF
CDR3 DNA: TGCAGCGGCCCGAACCGGGACAGGGATTCGGATGGCTACACCTTC

D gene: TRBD1
clone size: .
J gene: TRBJ2-2
V gene: TRBV6-1
CDR3 protein: CASSGRDRGPTNTGELFF
CDR3 DNA: TGTGCCAGTAGTGGACGGGACAGGGGCCCAACTAACACCGGGGAGCTGTTTTTT

D gene: TRBD1
clone size: .
J gene: TRBJ1-5
V gene: TRBV10-3
CDR3 protein: CAISEGDRGPGQPQHF
CDR3 DNA: TGTGCCATCAGTGAGGGGGACAGGGGGCCCGGTCAGCCCCAGCATTTT

D gene: TRBD1
clone size: .
J gene: TRBJ2-1
V gene: TRBV5-1
CDR3 protein: CASSLGQGTLDEQFF
CDR3 DNA: TGCGCCAGCAGCTTGGGACAGGGGACATTGGATGAGCAGTTCTTC

D gene: .
clone size: few
J gene: TRBJ2-3
V gene: TRBV6-5
CDR3 protein: CASSYFRDFSTDTQYF
CDR3 DNA: TGTGCCAGCAGTTACTTCCGGGACTTTAGCACAGATACGCAGTATTTT

D gene: TRBD1
clone size: few
J gene: TRBJ2-7
V gene: TRBV18
CDR3 protein: CASSWDREGEQYF
CDR3 DNA: TGTGCCAGCTCATGGGACAGGGAAGGTGAGCAGTACTTC

D gene: .
clone size: few
J gene: TRBJ2-1
V gene: TRBV10-3
CDR3 protein: CATATGWDEQFF
CDR3 DNA: TGTGCCACTGCCACGGGGTGGGATGAGCAGTTCTTC